The clone carrying this T cell receptor (beta chain) was counted between two and nine times. Antigen unknown. This sample was included in a study of T cell repertoires in cytomegalovirus infection. About the study: Alongside well-studied HLA-B-restricted CMV epitopes, recently identified HLA-C-restricted CMV epitopes were also used. Matching HLA type, along with CMV infection, was indicated by public TCR beta signatures.

The V gene end was trimmed by 5 bases and the J gene end by 0 bases; junction bases not matched to a gene: 10. The CDR3 has 18 residues. Germline V lookup: CDR1 SGHTA, CDR2 FQGNSA. Study-wide points: HLA-C-restricted TCR beta clonotypes specific for CMV led the ex vivo response. Based on cumulative public TCR beta family frequency, carriers of CMV plus the relevant HLA were identified.

TCRdb ran MiXCR on the reads and lists one entry per CDR3 protein. Here the sample spans hundreds of thousands of distinct CDR3 sequences, about 44% being singletons. Here the sequenced sample was cultured PBMCs, taken from culture after CMV antigen stimulation. V and J are TRBV7-2 and TRBJ2-7; 13 nucleotides line up with TRBD2. This clonotype was obtained from a human donor in good health (CMV status not recorded). Some clones in this sample may be carry-over from other donors' samples. The DNA of the CDR3 is TGTGCCAGCAGCCAGGGACTAGCGGGGCCCCTAAGCTCCTACGAGCAGTACTTC. Translation gives CASSQGLAGPLSSYEQYF.